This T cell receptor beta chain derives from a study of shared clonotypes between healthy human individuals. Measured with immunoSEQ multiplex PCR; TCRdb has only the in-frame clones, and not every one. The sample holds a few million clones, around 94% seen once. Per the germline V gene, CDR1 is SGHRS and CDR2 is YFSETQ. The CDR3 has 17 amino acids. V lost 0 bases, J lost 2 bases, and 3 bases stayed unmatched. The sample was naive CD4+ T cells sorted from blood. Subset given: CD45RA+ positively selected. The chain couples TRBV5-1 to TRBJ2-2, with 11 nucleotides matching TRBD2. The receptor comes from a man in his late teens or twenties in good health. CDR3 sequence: CASSLASGRSNTGELFF. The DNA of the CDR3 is TGCGCCAGCAGCTTGGCTAGCGGGAGGTCCAACACCGGGGAGCTGTTTTTT. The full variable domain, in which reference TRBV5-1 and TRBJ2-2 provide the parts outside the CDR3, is KAGVTQTPRYLIKTRGQQVTLSCSPISGHRSVSWYQQTPGQGLQFLFEYFSETQRNKGNFPGRFSGRQFSNSRSEMNVSTLELGDSALYLCASSLASGRSNTGELFFGEGSRLTVL.